A single sample gave rise to the 18 T cell receptor beta chains below, sequenced in a study of blood T cell repertoires in COVID-19. The protocol was immunoSEQ multiplex PCR, while the TCRdb copy is restricted to in-frame clones and leaves out a portion. Of 90,000 or so clones detected, around 88% appear once; the ten largest clones hold under 8.5%. The specimen sequenced was peripheral blood. These receptors originate from a man aged 50 or older with active COVID-19.

V gene TRBV25-1 combines with J gene TRBJ2-7; 8 bases match TRBD2. This CDR3 has 13 residues. CDR1 and CDR2 (germline): MGHDK, SYGVNS. The V and J ends lost 7 bases and 3 bases, in that order; junction bases with no gene match: 5. CDR3 sequence (DNA): TGTGCCAGCAATCCCGGGGGGGGCTACGAGCAGTACTTC. This gives the protein CASNPGGGYEQYF.

The sample holds one count of this clone. The chain couples TRBV5-1 to TRBJ2-5; no definite D call. Germline values: CDR1 SGHRS, CDR2 YFSETQ. The V end lost 4 bases, the J end lost 4 bases, and 8 bases lay between the germline ends. This CDR3 is built from 12 residues. The CDR3 sequence is CASSPRGETQYF. CDR3 nucleotide sequence: TGCGCCAGCAGCCCCCGCGGAGAGACCCAGTACTTC.

This chain uses TRBV2 with TRBJ2-5; the D is unclear. The CDR3 consists of 8 residues. Deletions cut 11 bases from V and 9 bases from J, with 7 bases between. Germline values: CDR1 SNHLY, CDR2 FYNNEI. CDR3 nucleotides: TGTGCCGGGCAGGCCCAGTACTTC. It specifies CAGQAQYF.

This clone was seen just once. The chain has TRBV27 and TRBJ1-3; maybe TRBD1 (6 bases). V gave up 7 bases and J gave up 0 bases, with 10 bases separating them. The CDR3 loop spans 14 amino acids. From germline, CDR1 is MNHEY and CDR2 SMNVEV (reference sequence). As DNA, the CDR3 is TGTGCCAGCAAAAACAGGGCCTCTGGAAACACCATATATTTT. Protein: CASKNRASGNTIYF.

The J gene is TRBJ2-7, the V gene TRBV28; 7 bases match TRBD1. CDR1 MDHEN and CDR2 SYDVKM come from the germline V gene. The CDR3 covers 14 residues. After removal of 2 bases from V and 6 bases from J, the junction contained 7 bases not matched to a gene. CDR3 in amino acids: CASSLLTGQGEQYF. CDR3 in DNA: TGTGCCAGCAGTTTACTGACAGGGCAGGGCGAGCAGTACTTC.

This rearrangement joins TRBV28 to TRBJ1-2; TRBD1 matches at 11 bases. This CDR3 has 16 residues. Germline CDR1 and CDR2: MDHEN and SYDVKM. V shed 5 bases, J shed 4 bases, and the junction held 9 bases outside the gene matches. The CDR3 reads CASSVTRTGGSYGYTF. CDR3 sequence (DNA): TGTGCCAGCAGTGTTACTAGGACAGGGGGCTCCTATGGCTACACCTTC.

This clone was seen a few times. The chain has TRBV7-9 and TRBJ1-1; 8 bases line up with TRBD1. The V gene's germline CDR1 is SEHNR and CDR2 FQNEAQ (reference sequence). V was clipped by 1 base and J by 6 bases; unmatched bases: 1. The CDR3 consists of 13 residues. CDR3 nucleotide sequence: TGTGCCAGCAGCTTAGAGACAGGGGCTGAAGCTTTCTTT. Its translation is CASSLETGAEAFF. Looking up the rest from reference TRBV7-9 and TRBJ1-1 gives the full variable domain: DTGVSQNPRHKITKRGQNVTFRCDPISEHNRLYWYRQTLGQGPEFLTYFQNEAQLEKSRLLSDRFSAERPKGSFSTLEIQRTEQGDSAMYLCASSLETGAEAFFGQGTRLTVV.

This chain uses TRBV2 with TRBJ2-5, with TRBD1 identical over 7 bases. In germline, CDR1 is SNHLY, CDR2 FYNNEI. CDR3 length: 17 residues. J gave up 0 bases and V 7 bases, and 14 bases lay outside the gene matches. The DNA for the CDR3 is TGTGCCAGCACCGGACAGGTACACCTAATGTACCAAGAGACCCAGTACTTC. This gives the protein CASTGQVHLMYQETQYF.

For this clone: A read error may produce the germline difference seen at one junction end. The chain has TRBV9 and TRBJ2-3, with TRBD2 identical over 8 bases. CDR3 length: 14 amino acids. Germline V CDR1 and CDR2: SGDLS, YYNGEE. This chain's CDR3 is CASSAAGVSDTQYF. CDR3 bases: TGTGCCAGTAGCGCAGCGGGGGTATCAGATACGCAGTATTTT.

The rearrangement links TRBV30 to TRBJ1-1; D is unresolved. Germline V gives CDR1 GTSNPN, CDR2 SVGIG (reference sequence). V shed 0 bases and J shed 1 base, with 18 bases lying between them. This CDR3 is 17 amino acids long. Here the CDR3 reads CAWSVPRHTEGNTEAFF. The CDR3 DNA sequence: TGTGCCTGGAGTGTACCCCGACACACCGAGGGGAACACTGAAGCTTTCTTT.

The chain is built from TRBV19 and TRBJ2-1; D unresolved. The CDR3 runs to 15 residues. Germline assignment: CDR1 LNHDA and CDR2 SQIVND (reference sequence). The V end lost 4 bases, the J end lost 9 bases, and 19 bases lay between the germline ends. The CDR3 reads CASSTSAVAYGEQFF. The CDR3 DNA sequence: TGTGCCAGTAGTACCTCTGCGGTGGCGTACGGTGAGCAGTTCTTC.

The rearrangement uses TRBV6-5 and TRBJ1-4; TRBD1 matches 10 bases. J gave up 8 bases and V 4 bases, and 10 bases lay outside the gene matches. The CDR3 contains 16 residues. Germline V CDR1 and CDR2: MNHEY, SVGAGI. The chain's CDR3 is CASSFAPGQGHEKLFF. The CDR3 region has the DNA TGTGCCAGCAGTTTCGCGCCGGGACAGGGGCACGAAAAACTGTTTTTT.

V and J are TRBV6-5 and TRBJ1-2; TRBD1 is a possible D gene (6 bases). V was cut by 6 bases and J by 3 bases, with 17 bases left in between. Germline CDR1 reads MNHEY; CDR2 reads SVGAGI. This CDR3 is built from 15 residues. The CDR3 sequence is CASSWRQADDYGYTF. For the CDR3, the DNA is TGTGCCAGCAGCTGGAGACAGGCCGATGACTATGGCTACACCTTC.

The J gene is TRBJ2-5, the V gene TRBV3-1 (or the pseudogene TRBV3-2); 9 bases agree with TRBD1. After removal of 5 bases from V and 5 bases from J, the junction contained 12 bases not matched to a gene. The CDR3 runs 16 residues. CDR1 is LGHDT and CDR2 is YNNKEL in the germline V gene (reference sequence). The CDR3 loop reads CASSNLGGQGFETQYF. The CDR3 nucleotides are TGTGCCAGCAGCAACCTCGGGGGACAGGGTTTTGAGACCCAGTACTTC.

CDR3 sequence reads: CASSQDLLGASGSLSTDTQYF. CDR3 coding DNA: TGTGCCAGCAGCCAAGACTTGCTAGGGGCTAGCGGGAGCCTTAGCACAGATACGCAGTATTTT. The rearrangement joins TRBV3-1 (or the pseudogene TRBV3-2) to TRBJ2-3, with 10 bases that match TRBD2. The CDR3 has 21 residues. Germline-derived CDR1 and CDR2 are LGHDT and YNNKEL (reference sequence). Trimming took 0 bases from V and 0 from J; bases not matched to a gene: 15.

This clone was detected only once. In DNA, the CDR3 is TGTGCCAGCAGTGAATCCCCAGGGAAACAAGAGACCCAGTACTTC. This translates into CASSESPGKQETQYF. This chain links TRBV25-1 with TRBJ2-5, with D possibly matching TRBD1 (5 bases). Trimming pared 1 base from V and 2 bases from J, leaving 11 bases between. The CDR3 is made up of 15 amino acids. Germline V gene sequence: CDR1 MGHDK, CDR2 SYGVNS.

The chain uses TRBV4-2 and TRBJ1-3; D remains ambiguous. In germline, CDR1 is LGHNA, CDR2 YNFKEQ. This CDR3 contains 14 residues. Trimming took 2 bases from V and 0 from J, leaving 5 bases between them. CDR3 residues: CASSQRSSGNTIYF. CDR3 DNA: TGTGCCAGCAGCCAAAGGAGCTCTGGAAACACCATATATTTT.

The rearrangement links TRBV5-1 to TRBJ2-7, with TRBD1 as a possible D gene (6 bases). The germline V gene has CDR1 SGHRS and CDR2 YFSETQ. Trimming stripped 0 bases from V and 7 bases from J, with 17 bases between. The CDR3 extends over 15 amino acids. CDR3 DNA sequence: TGCGCCAGCAGCTTGGCTTTTCTGGCAGGGGAGGAGCAGTACTTC. This encodes CASSLAFLAGEEQYF.